The 3 T cell receptor beta chains reported below all come from one sample, sequenced in a study of blood T cells in healthy people across ages. Alongside a J-beta primer mix, a sample-barcoded 5' primer served in a second PCR lasting about 6 to 12 cycles. TCRdb recomputed calls from the 5' RACE reads with MiXCR, one row per CDR3 protein. The table has 1.5 million to 2 million distinct CDR3 sequences, almost 35% seen once. Specimen: blood. The source of these receptors is a woman under 40 in good health.

Ten or more counts support this clonotype. The V call is TRBV4-1, the J call TRBJ2-1; 7 bases match TRBD2. The CDR3 covers 16 residues. Germline V gene lookup returns CDR1 MGHRA and CDR2 YSYEKL. The trim removed 0 bases at V and 6 bases at J, leaving 8 bases unmatched. CDR3 amino acids: CASSQERGRVFNEQFF. The CDR3, as DNA: TGCGCCAGCAGCCAAGAGCGCGGGAGAGTCTTCAATGAGCAGTTCTTC.

This clonotype was recorded at least ten times. The rearrangement links TRBV7-2 to TRBJ2-7, with D perhaps TRBD1 or TRBD2 (5 bases each). Germline CDR1 reads SGHTA; CDR2 reads FQGNSA. The germline V and J ends were trimmed by 5 bases and 6 bases, with 11 bases remaining between them. The CDR3 length is 12 residues. The CDR3 nucleotides read TGTGCCAGCAGCCTCCGGGGCAGCGAGCAGTACTTC. This translates into CASSLRGSEQYF. Together with reference TRBV7-2 and TRBJ2-7, the CDR3 gives the full variable domain: GAGVSQSPSNKVTEKGKDVELRCDPISGHTALYWYRQSLGQGLEFLIYFQGNSAPDKSGLPSDRFSAERTGGSVSTLTIQRTQQEDSAVYLCASSLRGSEQYFGPGTRLTVT.

The V call is TRBV9, the J call TRBJ2-2; D might be TRBD2 (6 bases). V gave up 3 bases and J gave up 1 base, with 13 bases separating them. Germline loops: CDR1 SGDLS, CDR2 YYNGEE. CDR3 length: 16 amino acids. The CDR3 region is CASSGGGTRNTGELFF. In DNA form, the CDR3 reads TGTGCCAGCAGCGGTGGGGGGACTCGGAACACCGGGGAGCTGTTTTTT.